Below are 17 T cell receptor beta chains sequenced from a single sample in a study of blood T cell repertoires in COVID-19. Method: immunoSEQ multiplex PCR; TCRdb's copy keeps in-frame clones and lacks some. The table has fewer than 250,000 clones, just over 85% seen once. Material for sequencing was PBMCs or T cells enriched from blood (not recorded which). The receptors come from a woman between 50 and 59 years old with acute COVID-19.

The V and J genes are TRBV27 and TRBJ2-5; a weak D match, TRBD1 (6 bases). The CDR3 has 13 amino acids. V lost 5 bases and J 5 bases, leaving 12 bases between the germline ends. CDR1 is MNHEY, CDR2 SMNVEV, per germline (reference sequence). The CDR3, as DNA: TGTGCCAGCAGTCCCAGGCAGGGGGAGACCCAGTACTTC. Protein product: CASSPRQGETQYF.

The chain employs TRBV5-4 and TRBJ2-3, with 12 positions matching TRBD2. This CDR3 has 14 amino acids. CDR1 is SGHNT, CDR2 YYREEE, per germline (reference sequence). Germline trimming cut 8 bases from V and 5 bases from J; bases unmatched to any gene: 6. The CDR3 nucleotides read TGTGCCAGTTATAGACTAGCGGGAGAAGATACGCAGTATTTT. Its protein product is CASYRLAGEDTQYF.

The chain joins TRBV3-1 (or the pseudogene TRBV3-2) to TRBJ2-1; D is uncertain. V was pared by 3 bases and J by 6 bases, with 3 bases between. The length of the CDR3 is 11 residues. Germline V gene data show CDR1 as LGHDT and CDR2 as YNNKEL (reference sequence). The CDR3: CASSHSNEQFF. The DNA for the CDR3 is TGTGCCAGCAGCCATAGCAATGAGCAGTTCTTC.

This clone appeared once. V usage is TRBV11-1 and J usage is TRBJ2-7, with D perhaps TRBD1 (5 bases). The CDR3 has 12 residues. Germline values: CDR1 SGHAT, CDR2 FQDESV (reference sequence). V was clipped by 5 bases and J by 5 bases, with 10 bases between them. As DNA, the CDR3 is TGTGCCAGCAGCCAGGGTCTCAACGAGCAGTACTTC. Translation gives CASSQGLNEQYF.

The rearrangement uses TRBV11-2 and TRBJ1-3; D is perhaps TRBD1 (5 bases). The CDR3 consists of 15 residues. The germline CDR1 and CDR2 sequences are SGHAT and FQNNGV. Trimming cost V 5 bases and J 0 bases, with 11 bases left between them. CDR3 in DNA: TGTGCCAGCAGCCCACGACAGCACTCTGGAAACACCATATATTTT. The encoded protein is CASSPRQHSGNTIYF.

The J gene is TRBJ2-6, the V gene TRBV27, with D unresolved. In germline, CDR1 is MNHEY, CDR2 SMNVEV (reference sequence). V was clipped by 7 bases and J by 3 bases, with 7 bases between them. This CDR3 contains 13 residues. The CDR3 is CASTVLGANVLTF. The CDR3 coding sequence is TGTGCCAGCACAGTCCTTGGGGCCAACGTCCTGACTTTC.

The V and J genes are TRBV5-6 and TRBJ1-5; D gene ambiguous. Trimming left V 2 bases short and J 4 bases short, with 10 bases between. From germline, CDR1 is SGHDT and CDR2 YYEEEE. The CDR3 loop spans 14 amino acids. Written as DNA, the CDR3 is TGTGCCAGCAGCTTCGCCTCGGTTAATCAGCCCCAGCATTTT. Protein: CASSFASVNQPQHF.

V and J are TRBV18 and TRBJ1-1; D possibly corresponds to TRBD1 (5 bases). This CDR3 has 16 residues. CDR1 KGHSH and CDR2 LQKENI come from the germline V gene. Trimming removed 3 bases at V and 0 bases at J, with 14 bases between. CDR3 region: CASSPQADTMNTEAFF. The CDR3 DNA follows: TGTGCCAGCTCACCCCAGGCGGACACAATGAACACTGAAGCTTTCTTT.

This clone is a singleton in its sample. The chain recombines TRBV27 with TRBJ2-7; TRBD2 matches at 8 bases. V lost 6 bases to trimming and J lost 3 bases; unmatched junction nucleotides: 7. Looked up from germline, CDR1 is MNHEY and CDR2 is SMNVEV (reference sequence). This CDR3 is 14 amino acids long. CDR3 loop: CASRRAGVNYEQYF. The CDR3 nucleotides read TGTGCCAGCAGAAGAGCGGGAGTGAACTACGAGCAGTACTTC.

This chain links TRBV7-2 with TRBJ1-2; 8 positions agree with TRBD1. Germline values: CDR1 SGHTA, CDR2 FQGNSA. V trimming: 1 base; J trimming: 4 bases; junction bases outside the gene matches: 8. The CDR3 is 16 amino acids. The CDR3 DNA reads as TGTGCCAGCAGCTTAGAATGGACAGGGAGCTTCTATGGCTACACCTTC. Translation gives CASSLEWTGSFYGYTF.

The V and J genes are TRBV27 and TRBJ2-1; D is possibly TRBD2 (7 bases). The CDR3 has 18 residues. Per germline, CDR1 MNHEY and CDR2 SMNVEV (reference sequence). The V and J ends lost 5 bases and 3 bases respectively, with 23 bases between them. CDR3 bases: TGTGCCAGCAGTCTTAGGGGGGGGTCAGCGGGACTCTACAATGAGCAGTTCTTC. Amino acid sequence: CASSLRGGSAGLYNEQFF.

J is TRBJ2-1 and V is TRBV27; 14 bases are shared with TRBD2. This CDR3 is 17 amino acids long. CDR1 is MNHEY and CDR2 is SMNVEV in the germline V gene (reference sequence). J gave up 6 bases and V 5 bases, and 9 bases lay outside the gene matches. The CDR3 DNA follows: TGTGCCAGCAGTCCAAGACTAGCGGGAGGGCCTTTCAATGAGCAGTTCTTC. This encodes CASSPRLAGGPFNEQFF.

This sequence joins TRBV3-1 (or the pseudogene TRBV3-2) and TRBJ2-7; 7 positions agree with TRBD2. The ends lost 4 bases at V and 3 bases at J; junction bases unmatched: 6. The CDR3 is made up of 14 amino acids. Germline V gene lookup returns CDR1 LGHDT and CDR2 YNNKEL (reference sequence). The CDR3 here is CASSLATGGYEQYF. The CDR3, as DNA: TGTGCCAGCAGCCTGGCGACGGGAGGCTACGAGCAGTACTTC.

The chain combines TRBV5-5 with TRBJ2-1; D is undetermined. V was clipped by 2 bases and J by 2 bases, with 11 bases between them. Germline CDR1 SGHKS, CDR2 YYEKEE (reference sequence). The CDR3 runs 15 residues. The CDR3 is CASSFARGPYNEQFF. The CDR3 DNA follows: TGTGCCAGCAGCTTTGCGAGAGGCCCCTACAATGAGCAGTTCTTC.

The rearrangement links TRBV5-5 to TRBJ2-7, with D maybe TRBD2 (5 bases). Germline V CDR1 and CDR2: SGHKS, YYEKEE (reference sequence). The CDR3 extends over 13 amino acids. V was trimmed by 1 base and J by 2 bases, leaving 7 bases between them. The CDR3: CASSLPGTYEQYF. CDR3 DNA: TGTGCCAGCAGCTTGCCGGGGACCTACGAGCAGTACTTC.

The V and J genes are TRBV2 and TRBJ1-2; 8 positions agree with TRBD1. J was trimmed by 4 bases and V by 7 bases; bases with no gene match: 11. The germline V gene encodes CDR1 SNHLY and CDR2 FYNNEI. This CDR3 contains 15 residues. CDR3 sequence reads: CASTPLGQGLYGYTF. The CDR3 nucleotides are TGTGCCAGCACCCCGTTAGGACAGGGCCTCTATGGCTACACCTTC.

The rearrangement links TRBV4-2 to TRBJ2-2; 9 bases fit TRBD1. There are 17 residues in the CDR3. With V trimmed by 1 base and J by 1 base, 4 bases remained unmatched. Germline-derived CDR1 and CDR2 are LGHNA and YNFKEQ. CDR3 amino acids: CASSQGMGQGNTGELFF. The CDR3 nucleotides are TGTGCCAGCAGCCAAGGAATGGGACAGGGGAACACCGGGGAGCTGTTTTTT.